The sequence of this T cell receptor (beta chain) was determined in a study of OX40 agonist ivuxolimab in advanced cancers. Background for the entire study: Ivuxolimab was an agonistic, fully human IgG2 monoclonal antibody directed against OX40 (CD134), a costimulatory receptor. The monotherapy dose-escalation portion (N ≈ 50 patients) of the phase I ivuxolimab trial is reported in the paper. Among the approximately 54 dose-escalation patients, approximately 20 had hepatocellular carcinoma, 15 melanoma, 9 renal cell carcinoma and 9 head and neck cancer. The purpose of peripheral TCRbeta sequencing was to test whether ivuxolimab changed TCR sequence diversity and led to clonal T-cell expansion. In the dose-escalation cohort, about four fifths of patients were male, and the mean age was roughly 60 years with a range of about 23 to 79. Partial responses occurred in three dose-escalation patients: two with cutaneous melanoma and one with hepatocellular carcinoma. Intravenous ivuxolimab was administered to patients every 2 weeks at six dose levels: 0.01, 0.1, 0.3, 1.5, 3 and 10 mg/kg. Patients were allowed to have had prior anti-PD-1, anti-PD-L1 or anti-CTLA-4 therapy, and approximately 40% of the dose-escalation patients had been treated with checkpoint inhibitors.

With respect to this clone: The clone's antigen remains unknown. No base qualities exist here, and no much larger clone lies one base off it.

Patients with autoimmune disease history or receiving systemic immunosuppression were excluded from the trial. Peripheral blood for TCR sequencing was collected from all dose cohorts at baseline, on cycle 4 day 1, and on cycle 7 day 1. The samples were drawn from a first-in-human, open-label, multicenter phase I dose-escalation trial of ivuxolimab. Adults with locally advanced or metastatic melanoma, renal cell, hepatocellular, or head and neck squamous cell carcinoma were enrolled in the trial. Before TCR sequencing, CD4+ and CD8+ T cells were separately sorted from peripheral blood. From a lookup of the germline V gene, CDR1 and CDR2 are SGHDN and FVKESK. The CDR3 starts with the cysteine, ends with the phenylalanine, and has 13 residues. CDR3 DNA is the only sequence kept; it has 39 bases, read in frame from the first base. Points the paper makes about the study in general: On average, CD8+ T cells showed more expanded clones than CD4+ T cells after ivuxolimab. In the 0.1-3.0 mg/kg groups, partial responders were among the patients with the lowest normalized peripheral clonal expansion, particularly in CD8+ T cells. Low levels of normalized T-cell clonal expansion were also shown by some nonresponding patients. The antigen specificity of the peripheral T cells that underwent clonal expansion was not determined. Clonal expansion of both CD4+ and CD8+ blood T cells was observed from baseline to week 6 at doses 0.1 to 3.0 mg/kg.

For sequencing of the TCRbeta CDR3 region, genomic DNA was extracted from the sorted cells. The immunoSEQ Assay was used for sequencing of TCRbeta CDR3 regions. TCRdb holds this immuneACCESS table with in-frame rearrangements only. Some clones are missing; in checked studies, unresolved V genes explain under half, and the rest has no known cause. The sample table lists more than 75,000 clones, around 80% of them with a count of one. Around 5.8% of the sample rests with the top ten. The specimen comprised CD4+ or CD8+ T cells sorted from blood, sampled in a trial of the OX40 agonist ivuxolimab. The sequence links TRBV14 to TRBJ2-5; the D call is tentative, TRBD1 or TRBD2, as each matches 5 bases. The DNA end lines up better with TRBJ2-7; the J call may be wrong. The TCR originated in an adult with an advanced solid tumor such as melanoma, head and neck, liver or kidney cancer. The bases are TGTGCCAGTTCCGGGGCGCCCACCTACGAGCAGTACTTC. Its protein product is CASSGAPTYEQYF.